The next 32 T cell receptor beta chains were all read from a single sample in a study of PD-1 blockade in mismatch repair-deficient tumors. Some clones are missing from TCRdb's copy, which holds only in-frame ones; the method was immunoSEQ multiplex PCR. Of around 100,000 clones detected, under 90% appear once; the ten largest clones hold around 6.9%. The starting material was peripheral blood, obtained less than 37 weeks after starting pembrolizumab. The receptors originated from an adult with mismatch repair-deficient cancer.

The chain has TRBV19 and TRBJ1-3, with 7 bases aligning to TRBD1. Trimming took 8 bases from V and 4 from J; bases not matched to a gene: 23. Looked up from germline, CDR1 is LNHDA and CDR2 is SQIVND (reference sequence). The CDR3 extends over 19 amino acids. The CDR3 spells CASGRDSDITLRFGNTIYF. The CDR3 DNA follows: TGTGCCAGTGGCCGGGACAGCGATATTACTCTACGCTTCGGAAACACCATATATTTT.

The chain recombines TRBV30 with TRBJ1-3; possibly TRBD1 for D (5 bases). The CDR3 has 15 amino acids. Per the germline V gene, CDR1 is GTSNPN and CDR2 is SVGIG (reference sequence). The ends were cut back, 2 bases at V and 4 bases at J, with 15 bases in the middle. CDR3 nucleotide sequence: TGTGCCTGGAGTTCCGACGGGACGGGAGGAAACACCATATATTTT. It specifies CAWSSDGTGGNTIYF. Full variable domain (rest looked up from reference TRBV30 and TRBJ1-3): SQTIHQWPATLVQPVGSPLSLECTVEGTSNPNLYWYRQAAGRGLQLLFYSVGIGQISSEVPQNLSASRPQDRQFILSSKKLLLSDSGFYLCAWSSDGTGGNTIYFGEGSWLTVV.

This chain uses TRBV9 with TRBJ2-5; D unresolved. Germline CDR1 SGDLS, CDR2 YYNGEE. This CDR3 region has 14 residues. Between the trimmed V and J ends, which lost 2 bases and 3 bases, there was a span of 11 bases. DNA of the CDR3: TGTGCCAGCAGCGTGCAAGGTTTCGAAGAGACCCAGTACTTC. Residues: CASSVQGFEETQYF. The whole variable domain, remainder taken from reference TRBV9 and TRBJ2-5, is DSGVTQTPKHLITATGQRVTLRCSPRSGDLSVYWYQQSLDQGLQFLIQYYNGEERAKGNILERFSAQQFPDLHSELNLSSLELGDSALYFCASSVQGFEETQYFGPGTRLLVL.

V is TRBV9 and J is TRBJ2-3, with D perhaps TRBD2 (6 bases). The CDR3 is 16 residues long. Trimming pared 4 bases from V and 1 base from J, leaving 16 bases between. Germline-derived CDR1 and CDR2 are SGDLS and YYNGEE. Here the CDR3 reads CASSLLGASGTDTQYF. The CDR3 nucleotides read TGTGCCAGCAGCCTCCTCGGGGCTAGCGGCACAGATACGCAGTATTTT.

The chain combines TRBV4-1 with TRBJ1-2, with 12 nucleotides matching TRBD1. CDR1 and CDR2 (germline): MGHRA, YSYEKL. With 4 bases clipped from V and 5 bases from J, the junction kept 8 bases outside the gene matches. The CDR3 contains 16 residues. The CDR3 DNA is TGCGCCAGCAGCCCCTCCGGGACAGGGGGCCGATATGGCTACACCTTC. Its translation: CASSPSGTGGRYGYTF.

The chain has TRBV19 and TRBJ2-3, with TRBD2 matching 11 bases. V lost 10 bases, J lost 0 bases, and 15 bases stayed unmatched. CDR1 and CDR2 from the germline V gene are LNHDA and SQIVND (reference sequence). CDR3 length equals 18 residues. CDR3 DNA: TGTGCCACTAGCGAGGGACTAGCGGATTTCTTTAGCACAGATACGCAGTATTTT. Translation gives CATSEGLADFFSTDTQYF.

The chain carries TRBV7-6 and TRBJ2-1; 10 bases map to TRBD2. The germline V gene has CDR1 SGHVS and CDR2 FNYEAQ. The CDR3 has 15 residues. The V gene end was trimmed by 6 bases and the J gene end by 7 bases; junction bases not matched to a gene: 9. The CDR3 spells CASSLTSGAPNEQFF. CDR3 DNA sequence: TGTGCCAGCAGTCTTACTAGCGGGGCGCCAAATGAGCAGTTCTTC.

J is TRBJ2-1 and V is TRBV7-9, with 9 bases fitting TRBD2. This CDR3 contains 15 residues. The germline V gene has CDR1 SEHNR and CDR2 FQNEAQ (reference sequence). V was clipped by 1 base and J by 9 bases; unmatched bases: 7. CDR3: CASSLGDSGSGEQFF. As DNA, the CDR3 is TGTGCCAGCAGCTTAGGAGATAGCGGGAGCGGTGAGCAGTTCTTC.

This rearrangement joins TRBV7-9 to TRBJ2-1, with D hard to call. The CDR3 has 13 residues. Between the trimmed V and J ends, which lost 5 bases and 4 bases, there was a span of 9 bases. CDR1 and CDR2 from the germline V gene are SEHNR and FQNEAQ (reference sequence). As DNA, the CDR3 is TGTGCCAGCAGCCAAGGTGAATACAATGAGCAGTTCTTC. This gives the protein CASSQGEYNEQFF.

This clone has a handful of counts. V gene TRBV6-1 combines with J gene TRBJ1-5; 8 bases match TRBD1. In germline, CDR1 is MNHNS, CDR2 SASEGT. Germline trimming cut 7 bases from V and 7 bases from J; bases unmatched to any gene: 12. The CDR3 contains 15 residues. CDR3 in amino acids: CASMEGQGVTQPQHF. CDR3 nucleotides: TGTGCCAGCATGGAAGGACAGGGAGTGACGCAGCCCCAGCATTTT.

This sequence joins TRBV6-1 and TRBJ1-5; no reliable D call. Germline CDR1 and CDR2: MNHNS and SASEGT. The ends were cut back, 2 bases at V and 0 bases at J, with 14 bases in the middle. The CDR3 length is 17 residues. The DNA of the CDR3 is TGTGCCAGCAGTGAAAATAGCGGCGGGTATAGCAATCAGCCCCAGCATTTT. Amino acids: CASSENSGGYSNQPQHF.

This clone came up a few times. This chain uses TRBV11-2 with TRBJ2-3; 7 bases align to TRBD2. In germline, CDR1 is SGHAT, CDR2 FQNNGV. Trimming took 7 bases from V and 4 from J; bases not matched to a gene: 8. There are 14 residues in the CDR3. The CDR3 DNA reads as TGTGCCAGCAAGGCTAGCGGTTCCTCAGATACGCAGTATTTT. Amino acids: CASKASGSSDTQYF.

The rearrangement uses TRBV9 and TRBJ2-2, with 7 bases identical to TRBD1. The CDR3 spans 15 residues. Germline CDR1 SGDLS, CDR2 YYNGEE. The junction had 8 bases not matched to a gene; V was cut back by 3 bases and J by 6 bases. This CDR3 reads CASSAQSGQAGELFF. The CDR3 DNA follows: TGTGCCAGCAGCGCCCAGAGTGGACAGGCCGGGGAGCTGTTTTTT.

This clone was seen more than once but under ten times. The V and J genes are TRBV14 and TRBJ2-2; no definite D call. V gave up 1 base and J gave up 6 bases, with 6 bases separating them. Per germline, CDR1 SGHDN and CDR2 FVKESK. The CDR3 contains 13 residues. CDR3 nucleotides: TGTGCCAGCAGCCAAGTCTTAGCCGGGGAGCTGTTTTTT. This sequence encodes CASSQVLAGELFF.

The chain combines TRBV5-8 with TRBJ1-2; 12 bases line up with TRBD1. V shed 4 bases, J shed 7 bases, and the junction held 8 bases outside the gene matches. The CDR3 runs 15 residues. Germline V gives CDR1 SGHTS, CDR2 YDEGEE. The CDR3 spells CASSVRGTGGFGYTF. In DNA, the CDR3 is TGTGCCAGCAGCGTCCGTGGGACAGGGGGCTTTGGCTACACCTTC.

The chain recombines TRBV7-3 with TRBJ2-2; 11 nucleotides align to TRBD1. Germline-derived CDR1 and CDR2 are SGHTA and FQGTGA. V lost 1 base to trimming and J lost 7 bases; unmatched junction nucleotides: 14. This CDR3 contains 19 residues. CDR3 sequence (DNA): TGTGCCAGCAGCTTAAAATCTACCTGGACAGGGGGCGCGGTCGGGGAGCTGTTTTTT. Translated, it gives CASSLKSTWTGGAVGELFF.

This clone came up once. This chain connects TRBV9 to TRBJ1-2, with TRBD1 matching 7 bases. The V gene's germline CDR1 is SGDLS and CDR2 YYNGEE. V lost 0 bases to trimming and J lost 7 bases; unmatched junction nucleotides: 9. The CDR3 extends over 15 amino acids. The CDR3 nucleotides read TGTGCCAGCAGCGTAGCTGCACAGGGGCTGGGTGGCTACACCTTC. It encodes CASSVAAQGLGGYTF.

A single count supports this clone. This rearrangement joins TRBV6-5 to TRBJ1-2; the match to TRBD1 covers 7 bases. Germline V lookup: CDR1 MNHEY, CDR2 SVGAGI. The trim removed 8 bases at V and 5 bases at J, leaving 11 bases unmatched. This CDR3 is 14 amino acids long. The CDR3 sequence: CASYRLDREYGYTF. The CDR3 DNA follows: TGTGCCAGCTATCGGCTTGACAGGGAGTATGGCTACACCTTC.

The chain links TRBV7-2 to TRBJ2-5; D gene ambiguous. CDR1 and CDR2 (germline): SGHTA, FQGNSA. Trimming stripped 1 base from V and 3 bases from J, with 6 bases between. This CDR3 has 13 residues. The CDR3 DNA reads as TGTGCCAGCAGCTTAGAACGGGAAGAGACCCAGTACTTC. Translating gives CASSLEREETQYF. Looking up the rest from reference TRBV7-2 and TRBJ2-5 gives the full variable domain: GAGVSQSPSNKVTEKGKDVELRCDPISGHTALYWYRQSLGQGLEFLIYFQGNSAPDKSGLPSDRFSAERTGGSVSTLTIQRTQQEDSAVYLCASSLEREETQYFGPGTRLLVL.

The chain joins TRBV7-3 to TRBJ1-2, with D maybe TRBD1 (6 bases). Germline V CDR1 and CDR2: SGHTA, FQGTGA. The V end lost 2 bases, the J end lost 3 bases, and 16 bases lay between the germline ends. This CDR3 has 16 residues. DNA of the CDR3: TGTGCCAGCAGCTTAGGTCGCTTGACAGGCGACTATGGCTACACCTTC. The encoded protein is CASSLGRLTGDYGYTF.

The gene calls are TRBV7-9 and TRBJ1-3, with TRBD1 identical over 10 bases. Germline lookup yields CDR1 SEHNR and CDR2 FQNEAQ (reference sequence). The CDR3 runs to 16 residues. V trimming: 5 bases; J trimming: 3 bases; junction bases outside the gene matches: 7. The CDR3: CASSGTGTGDGNTIYF. As DNA, the CDR3 is TGTGCCAGCAGCGGAACCGGGACAGGGGATGGAAACACCATATATTTT.

About this clone: The identical CDR3 is also encoded by other nucleotide sequences in the sample. The chain employs TRBV18 and TRBJ1-1, with TRBD1 as a possible D gene (5 bases). The CDR3 consists of 13 residues. V lost 0 bases to trimming and J lost 5 bases, with 7 bases between them. Germline V gene lookup returns CDR1 KGHSH and CDR2 LQKENI. In DNA form, the CDR3 reads TGTGCCAGCTCACCACCGGGGGGGACTGAAGCTTTCTTT. Translation: CASSPPGGTEAFF.

This chain uses TRBV9 with TRBJ1-1, with TRBD1 matching over 11 bases. Germline V gene lookup returns CDR1 SGDLS and CDR2 YYNGEE. V shed 3 bases and J 7 bases; nucleotides not matched to a gene: 2. The CDR3 is 13 residues long. The CDR3 loop reads CASSAGQGDEAFF. As DNA, the CDR3 is TGTGCCAGCAGCGCGGGACAGGGGGATGAAGCTTTCTTT.

The chain recombines TRBV30 with TRBJ2-4; the D is unclear. V dropped 1 base and J dropped 0 bases, with 7 bases sitting between them. CDR1 is GTSNPN and CDR2 is SVGIG in the germline V gene (reference sequence). This CDR3 is built from 14 residues. In DNA form, the CDR3 reads TGTGCCTGGAGTGACTCGATAGCCAAAAACATTCAGTACTTC. It codes for CAWSDSIAKNIQYF.

The chain links TRBV6-1 to TRBJ2-5, with TRBD1 matching over 7 bases. Looked up from germline, CDR1 is MNHNS and CDR2 is SASEGT. With V trimmed by 1 base and J by 4 bases, 6 bases remained unmatched. CDR3 size: 15 residues. The CDR3 DNA reads TGTGCCAGCAGTGAAGACAGGGGCCGGAGAGAGACCCAGTACTTC. It translates to CASSEDRGRRETQYF.

The gene calls are TRBV15 and TRBJ1-3; 8 bases map to TRBD1. V shed 0 bases and J 3 bases; nucleotides not matched to a gene: 16. CDR1 and CDR2 (germline): LNHNV, YYDKDF (reference sequence). The CDR3 length is 20 residues. Here the CDR3 DNA reads TGTGCCACCAGCAGAGATCTGACCGGGACAGGTCGGATCTTTGGAAACACCATATATTTT. It translates to CATSRDLTGTGRIFGNTIYF.

The CDR3: CASRWGSSSYEQYF. The CDR3 DNA reads TGTGCCAGCAGATGGGGCTCTAGCTCCTACGAGCAGTACTTC. This chain links TRBV6-5 with TRBJ2-7, with a possible D match to TRBD1 (5 bases). The V gene's germline CDR1 is MNHEY and CDR2 SVGAGI. Trimming removed 6 bases at V and 0 bases at J, with 12 bases between. The length of the CDR3 is 14 residues.

The chain employs TRBV7-2 and TRBJ1-5; D not resolved. V was clipped by 0 bases and J by 2 bases, with 8 bases between them. The CDR3 covers 15 residues. Germline V gene sequence: CDR1 SGHTA, CDR2 FQGNSA. The CDR3 DNA is TGTGCCAGCAGCTTAGCCCCACAGCGCAATCAGCCCCAGCATTTT. It yields the protein CASSLAPQRNQPQHF.

The V gene is TRBV19, the J gene TRBJ1-1, with a tentative D call TRBD1 (6 bases). Per germline, CDR1 LNHDA and CDR2 SQIVND (reference sequence). The CDR3 length is 18 residues. Trimming removed 4 bases from V and 3 bases from J, with 24 bases in between. For the CDR3, the DNA is TGTGCCAGTAGTACCTGGGGAGAATGGGGGCGGTTGGACACTGAAGCTTTCTTT. The encoded protein is CASSTWGEWGRLDTEAFF. Drawing the rest from reference TRBV19 and TRBJ1-1, the complete variable domain is DGGITQSPKYLFRKEGQNVTLSCEQNLNHDAMYWYRQDPGQGLRLIYYSQIVNDFQKGDIAEGYSVSREKKESFPLTVTSAQKNPTAFYLCASSTWGEWGRLDTEAFFGQGTRLTVV.

V and J are TRBV9 and TRBJ1-3; 9 bases are shared with TRBD1. J was trimmed by 3 bases and V by 4 bases; bases with no gene match: 14. From germline, CDR1 is SGDLS and CDR2 YYNGEE. This CDR3 has 18 amino acids. The CDR3 is CASSSNPTGGTSGNTIYF. The CDR3 nucleotides are TGTGCCAGCAGCTCCAACCCCACAGGGGGCACGAGTGGAAACACCATATATTTT.

The chain joins TRBV11-2 to TRBJ2-7, with 7 bases aligning to TRBD2. Germline assignment: CDR1 SGHAT and CDR2 FQNNGV. The V segment lost 8 bases and the J segment 3 bases; nucleotides outside the gene matches: 7. The CDR3 extends over 13 amino acids. This CDR3 reads CASDLADSYEQYF. As DNA, the CDR3 is TGTGCCAGCGATCTAGCGGATAGCTACGAGCAGTACTTC.

The chain combines TRBV7-2 with TRBJ1-5; 7 bases agree with TRBD1. V lost 5 bases and J lost 6; bases outside the gene matches: 16. Germline V gene data show CDR1 as SGHTA and CDR2 as FQGNSA. The CDR3 runs to 17 residues. The CDR3 loop is CASSLNRGAGGGQPQHF. DNA of the CDR3: TGTGCCAGCAGCCTAAACAGAGGGGCAGGGGGAGGTCAGCCCCAGCATTTT.